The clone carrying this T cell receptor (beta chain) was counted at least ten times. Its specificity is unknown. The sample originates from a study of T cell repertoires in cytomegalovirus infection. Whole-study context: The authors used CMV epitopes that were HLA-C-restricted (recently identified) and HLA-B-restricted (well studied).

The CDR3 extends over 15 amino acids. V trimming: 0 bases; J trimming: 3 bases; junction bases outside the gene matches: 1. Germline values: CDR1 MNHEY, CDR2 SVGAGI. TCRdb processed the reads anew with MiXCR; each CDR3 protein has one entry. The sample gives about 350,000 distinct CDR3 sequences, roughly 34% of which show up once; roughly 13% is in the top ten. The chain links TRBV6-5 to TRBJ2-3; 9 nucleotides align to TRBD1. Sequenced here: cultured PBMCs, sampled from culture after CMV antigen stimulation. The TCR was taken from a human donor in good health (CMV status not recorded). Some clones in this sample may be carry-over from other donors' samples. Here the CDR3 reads CASSYSGTGTDTQYF. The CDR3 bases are TGTGCCAGCAGTTACTCGGGGACAGGGACAGATACGCAGTATTTT.